Following are 10 T cell receptor beta chains from one sample sequenced in a study of beta chain features in type 1 diabetes. The study reverse transcribed the entire isolated RNA, so it sequenced expressed TCRB transcripts. This table comes from immunoSEQ multiplex PCR, and its TCRdb copy is limited to in-frame clones, with some not included. The sample contains roughly 290,000 clones, roughly 8% of which appear only once. Sequenced: central memory CD4+ T cells from blood. The receptors here all came from a woman younger than 35 in good health.

This clone was detected only a few times. The CDR3 DNA is TGTGCCAGCAGTGAAATTAGTAGGCCCATGAACACTGAAGCTTTCTTT. Translating gives CASSEISRPMNTEAFF. J is TRBJ1-1 and V is TRBV6-1, with unresolved D. This CDR3 spans 16 amino acids. V lost 2 bases and J 0 bases, leaving 13 bases between the germline ends. In germline, CDR1 is MNHNS, CDR2 SASEGT.

This clone has ten or more counts. The chain has TRBV5-6 and TRBJ2-5; no clear D. Looked up from germline, CDR1 is SGHDT and CDR2 is YYEEEE. V was shortened by 4 bases and J by 4 bases, with 14 bases between the two germline ends. The CDR3 has 14 amino acids. Here the CDR3 reads CASSIRVGPETQYF. CDR3 in DNA: TGTGCCAGCAGCATACGCGTGGGTCCAGAGACCCAGTACTTC.

This clone has more than one count but fewer than ten. V is TRBV29-1 and J is TRBJ1-2, with TRBD1 matching 8 bases. Germline lookup yields CDR1 SQVTM and CDR2 ANQGSEA. The CDR3 loop spans 13 amino acids. The V gene end was trimmed by 8 bases and the J gene end by 4 bases; junction bases not matched to a gene: 9. The CDR3 sequence is CSSRQGPSYGYTF. DNA of the CDR3: TGCAGCTCCCGACAGGGGCCTTCCTATGGCTACACCTTC.

CDR3 in amino acids: CASSSQGGLNYGYTF. The CDR3 bases are TGTGCCAGCAGCTCCCAGGGGGGCCTGAACTATGGCTACACCTTC. The chain joins TRBV7-3 to TRBJ1-2; TRBD1 matches at 7 bases. Germline CDR1 and CDR2: SGHTA and FQGTGA. The CDR3 sequence is 15 residues long. The J segment lost 2 bases and the V segment lost 4 bases, leaving 7 bases of the junction unmatched.

This clone came up a few times. V usage is TRBV6-5 and J usage is TRBJ1-5; D is possibly TRBD1 (6 bases). The V and J ends lost 2 bases and 9 bases respectively, with 14 bases between them. Germline loops: CDR1 MNHEY, CDR2 SVGAGI. The CDR3 length is 14 residues. DNA for the CDR3: TGTGCCAGCAGTTACCAAATCGGGACACGGCCCCAGCATTTT. Translated: CASSYQIGTRPQHF.

The chain uses TRBV28 and TRBJ1-3; perhaps TRBD1 as D (6 bases). Trimming stripped 8 bases from V and 4 bases from J, with 12 bases between. The length of the CDR3 is 13 residues. The germline gives CDR1 MDHEN, CDR2 SYDVKM. CDR3 loop: CASRDTAGNTIYF. CDR3 DNA sequence: TGTGCCAGCCGGGACACAGCGGGAAACACCATATATTTT.

This clone has a handful of counts. Different DNA sequences within this sample yield the same CDR3. CDR3 protein: CASSLKNTGELFF. CDR3 nucleotide sequence: TGTGCCAGCAGCTTAAAAAACACCGGGGAGCTGTTTTTT. The chain employs TRBV7-9 and TRBJ2-2; D not certain. Germline lookup yields CDR1 SEHNR and CDR2 FQNEAQ (reference sequence). V was trimmed by 2 bases and J by 2 bases, leaving 3 bases between them. The CDR3 totals 13 residues.

The chain uses TRBV29-1 and TRBJ2-7; 10 bases agree with TRBD1. The V gene's germline CDR1 is SQVTM and CDR2 ANQGSEA. This CDR3 spans 14 amino acids. With 6 bases clipped from V and 6 bases from J, the junction kept 11 bases outside the gene matches. The CDR3: CSVVRDRGIGEQYF. The CDR3, as DNA: TGCAGCGTCGTCCGGGACAGGGGTATAGGCGAGCAGTACTTC.

This clone was detected many times. The V and J genes are TRBV7-9 and TRBJ2-7; 12 bases match TRBD2. The CDR3 consists of 15 residues. CDR1 is SEHNR, CDR2 FQNEAQ, per germline (reference sequence). Trimming took 1 base from V and 5 from J; bases not matched to a gene: 3. The CDR3 spells CASSLGLAGAHEQYF. In DNA form, the CDR3 reads TGTGCCAGCAGCTTAGGACTAGCGGGAGCCCACGAGCAGTACTTC.

This clone has a count of ten or more. The chain links TRBV10-3 to TRBJ1-1; tentatively, D is TRBD1 (6 bases). This CDR3 is 12 amino acids long. Germline loops: CDR1 ENHRY, CDR2 SYGVKD. V shed 10 bases and J shed 5 bases, with 14 bases lying between them. This CDR3 reads CATGKGGTEAFF. For the CDR3, the DNA is TGTGCCACCGGAAAGGGGGGTACTGAAGCTTTCTTT.